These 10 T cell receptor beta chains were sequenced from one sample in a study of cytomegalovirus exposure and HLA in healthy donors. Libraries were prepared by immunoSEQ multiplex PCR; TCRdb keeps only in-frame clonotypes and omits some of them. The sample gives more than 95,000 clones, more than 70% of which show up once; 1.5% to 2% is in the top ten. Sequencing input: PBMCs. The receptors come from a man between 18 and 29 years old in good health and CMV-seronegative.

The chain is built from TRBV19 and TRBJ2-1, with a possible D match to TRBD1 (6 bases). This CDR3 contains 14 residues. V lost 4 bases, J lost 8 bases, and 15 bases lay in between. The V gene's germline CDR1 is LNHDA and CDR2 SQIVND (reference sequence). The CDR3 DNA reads TGTGCCAGTAGTACTGGACAGATTTTGGATGAGCAGTTCTTC. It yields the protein CASSTGQILDEQFF.

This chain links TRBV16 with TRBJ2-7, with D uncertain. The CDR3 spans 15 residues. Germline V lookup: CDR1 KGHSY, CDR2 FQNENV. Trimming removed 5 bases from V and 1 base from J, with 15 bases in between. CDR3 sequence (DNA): TGTGCCAGCAGCTCCGGTCTCACCGGGTCCTACGAGCAGTACTTC. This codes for CASSSGLTGSYEQYF. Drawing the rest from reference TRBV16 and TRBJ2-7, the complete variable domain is GEEVAQTPKHLVRGEGQKAKLYCAPIKGHSYVFWYQQVLKNEFKFLISFQNENVFDETGMPKERFSAKCLPNSPCSLEIQATKLEDSAVYFCASSSGLTGSYEQYFGPGTRLTVT.

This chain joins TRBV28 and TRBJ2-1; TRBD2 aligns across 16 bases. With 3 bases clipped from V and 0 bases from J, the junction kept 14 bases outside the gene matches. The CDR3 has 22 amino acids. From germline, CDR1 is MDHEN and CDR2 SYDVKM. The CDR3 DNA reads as TGTGCCAGCAGTTTCTTCGGGACTAGCGGGAGGGCCGAGATCTTCTCCTACAATGAGCAGTTCTTC. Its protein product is CASSFFGTSGRAEIFSYNEQFF.

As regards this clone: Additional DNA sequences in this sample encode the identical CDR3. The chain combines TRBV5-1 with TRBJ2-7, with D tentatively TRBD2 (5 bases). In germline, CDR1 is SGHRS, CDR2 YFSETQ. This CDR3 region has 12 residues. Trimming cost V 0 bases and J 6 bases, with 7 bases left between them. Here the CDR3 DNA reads TGCGCCAGCAGCTTGGCGGGGAGCGAGCAGTACTTC. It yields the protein CASSLAGSEQYF.

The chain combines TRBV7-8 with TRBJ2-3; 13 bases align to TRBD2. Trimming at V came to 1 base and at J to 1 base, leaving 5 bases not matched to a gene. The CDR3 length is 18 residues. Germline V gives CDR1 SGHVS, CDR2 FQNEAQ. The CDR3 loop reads CASSLEKGLAGRTDTQYF. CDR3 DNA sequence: TGTGCCAGCAGCTTAGAAAAGGGACTAGCGGGACGCACAGATACGCAGTATTTT. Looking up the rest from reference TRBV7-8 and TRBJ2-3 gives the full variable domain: GAGVSQSPRYKVAKRGQDVALRCDPISGHVSLFWYQQALGQGPEFLTYFQNEAQLDKSGLPSDRFFAERPEGSVSTLKIQRTQQEDSAVYLCASSLEKGLAGRTDTQYFGPGTRLTVL.

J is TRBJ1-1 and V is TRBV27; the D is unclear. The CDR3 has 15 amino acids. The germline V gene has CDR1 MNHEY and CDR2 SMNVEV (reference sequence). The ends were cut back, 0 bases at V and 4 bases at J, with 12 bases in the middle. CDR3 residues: CASSLSRGASTEAFF. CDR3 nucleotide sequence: TGTGCCAGCAGTTTATCGCGGGGTGCTAGCACTGAAGCTTTCTTT.

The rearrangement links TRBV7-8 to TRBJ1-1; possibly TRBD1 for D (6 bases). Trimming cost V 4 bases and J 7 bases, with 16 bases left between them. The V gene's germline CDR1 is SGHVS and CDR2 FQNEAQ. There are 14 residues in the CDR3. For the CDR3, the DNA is TGTGCCAGCAGCTCCCGGGACATCTATGATGAAGCTTTCTTT. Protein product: CASSSRDIYDEAFF.

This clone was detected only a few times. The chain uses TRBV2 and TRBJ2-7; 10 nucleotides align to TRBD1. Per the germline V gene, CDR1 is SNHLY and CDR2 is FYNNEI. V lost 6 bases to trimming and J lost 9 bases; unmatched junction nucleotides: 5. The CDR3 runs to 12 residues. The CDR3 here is CASRGTGAGQYF. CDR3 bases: TGTGCCAGCAGGGGGACAGGGGCTGGGCAGTACTTC.

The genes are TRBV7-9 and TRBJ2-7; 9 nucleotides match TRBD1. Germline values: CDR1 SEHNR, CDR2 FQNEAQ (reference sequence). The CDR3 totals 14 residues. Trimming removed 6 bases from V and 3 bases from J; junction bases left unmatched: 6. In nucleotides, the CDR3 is TGTGCCAGCAGACAGGGACAGGGATACTACGAGCAGTACTTC. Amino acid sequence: CASRQGQGYYEQYF.

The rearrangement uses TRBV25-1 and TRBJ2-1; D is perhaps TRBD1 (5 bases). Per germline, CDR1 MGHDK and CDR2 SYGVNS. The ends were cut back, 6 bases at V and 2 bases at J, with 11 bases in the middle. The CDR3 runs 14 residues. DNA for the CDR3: TGTGCCAGCAGAGCCTGGGGCACCTACAATGAGCAGTTCTTC. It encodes CASRAWGTYNEQFF.